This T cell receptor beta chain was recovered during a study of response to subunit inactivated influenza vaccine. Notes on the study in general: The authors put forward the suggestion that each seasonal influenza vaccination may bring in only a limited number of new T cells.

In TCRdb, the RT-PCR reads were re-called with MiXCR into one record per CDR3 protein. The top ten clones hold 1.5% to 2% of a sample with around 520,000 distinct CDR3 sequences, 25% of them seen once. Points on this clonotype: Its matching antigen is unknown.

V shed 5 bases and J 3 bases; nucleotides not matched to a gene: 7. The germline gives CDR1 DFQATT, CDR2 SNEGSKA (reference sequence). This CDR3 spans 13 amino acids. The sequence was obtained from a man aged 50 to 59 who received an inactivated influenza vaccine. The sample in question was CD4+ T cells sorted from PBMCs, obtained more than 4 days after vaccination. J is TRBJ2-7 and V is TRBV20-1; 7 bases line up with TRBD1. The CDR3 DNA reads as TGCAGTGCTTGGACGAACAGGGGCTACGAGCAGTACTTC. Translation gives CSAWTNRGYEQYF.